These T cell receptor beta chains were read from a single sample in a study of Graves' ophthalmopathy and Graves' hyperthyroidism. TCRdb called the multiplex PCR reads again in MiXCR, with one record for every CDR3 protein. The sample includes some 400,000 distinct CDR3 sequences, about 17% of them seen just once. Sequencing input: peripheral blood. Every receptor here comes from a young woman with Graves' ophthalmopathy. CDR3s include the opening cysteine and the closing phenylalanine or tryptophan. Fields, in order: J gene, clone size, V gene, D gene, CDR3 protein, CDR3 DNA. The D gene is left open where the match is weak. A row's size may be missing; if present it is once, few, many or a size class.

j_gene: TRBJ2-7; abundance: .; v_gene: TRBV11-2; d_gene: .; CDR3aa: CASSPTSREQYF; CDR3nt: TGTGCCAGCAGCCCAACGTCAAGGGAGCAGTACTTC
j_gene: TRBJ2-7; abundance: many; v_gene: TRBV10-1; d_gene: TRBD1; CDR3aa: CASSESPGQGHEQYF; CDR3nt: TGCGCCAGCAGTGAAAGCCCGGGACAGGGCCACGAGCAGTACTTC
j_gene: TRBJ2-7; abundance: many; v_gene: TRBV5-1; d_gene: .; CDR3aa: CASSSRDISYEQYF; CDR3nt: TGCGCCAGCAGCTCCCGGGACATATCCTACGAGCAGTACTTC
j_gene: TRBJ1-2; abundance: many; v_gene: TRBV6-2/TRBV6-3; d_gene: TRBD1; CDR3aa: CASTFSTGGNYGYTF; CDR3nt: TGTGCCAGCACTTTTTCTACAGGGGGCAACTATGGCTACACCTTC
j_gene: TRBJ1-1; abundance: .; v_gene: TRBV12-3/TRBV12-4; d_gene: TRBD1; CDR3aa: CASSSNRQGMNTEAFF; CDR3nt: TGTGCCAGCAGTTCCAACAGACAGGGGATGAACACTGAAGCTTTCTTT
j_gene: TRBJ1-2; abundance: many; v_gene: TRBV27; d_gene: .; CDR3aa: CASHPLRDNYGYTF; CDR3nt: TGTGCCAGTCACCCACTCCGAGATAACTATGGCTACACCTTC
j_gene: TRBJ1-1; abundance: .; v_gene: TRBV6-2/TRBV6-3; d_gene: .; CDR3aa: CASSYVDGNTEAFF; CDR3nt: TGTGCCAGCAGTTACGTGGACGGAAACACTGAAGCTTTCTTT
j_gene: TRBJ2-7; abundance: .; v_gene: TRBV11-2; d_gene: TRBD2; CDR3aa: CASSVSSSGSVLEQYF; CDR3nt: TGTGCCAGCAGCGTTTCCTCTAGCGGGAGTGTGCTAGAGCAGTACTTC
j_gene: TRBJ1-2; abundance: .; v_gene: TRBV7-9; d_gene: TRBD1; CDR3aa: CASSPTTGDGYTF; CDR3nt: TGTGCCAGCAGCCCTACCACAGGGGATGGCTACACCTTC
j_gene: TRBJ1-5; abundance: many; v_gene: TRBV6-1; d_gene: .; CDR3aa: CASGGGSNQPQHF; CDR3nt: TGTGCCAGCGGGGGGGGAAGCAATCAGCCCCAGCATTTT
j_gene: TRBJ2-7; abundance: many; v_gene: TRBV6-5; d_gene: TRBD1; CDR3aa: CASSYSKGQGKTYEQYF; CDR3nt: TGTGCCAGCAGTTACTCGAAGGGACAGGGAAAAACCTACGAGCAGTACTTC
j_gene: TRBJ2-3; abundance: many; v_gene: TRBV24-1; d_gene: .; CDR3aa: CATSRQHSKSDTQYF; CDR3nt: TGTGCCACCAGTCGACAGCATTCCAAGTCAGATACGCAGTATTTT
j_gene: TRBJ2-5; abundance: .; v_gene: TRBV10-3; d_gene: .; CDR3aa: CASTGVLQETQYF; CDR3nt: TGTGCGTCGACAGGAGTTCTCCAAGAGACCCAGTACTTC
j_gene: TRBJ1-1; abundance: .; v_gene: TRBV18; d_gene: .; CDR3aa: CASSLGEITEAFF; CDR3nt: TGTGCCAGCTCACTCGGAGAGATCACTGAAGCTTTCTTT
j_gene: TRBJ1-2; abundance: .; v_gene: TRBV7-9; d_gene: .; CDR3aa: CASSSDYYGYTF; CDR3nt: TGTGCCAGCAGCTCGGACTACTATGGCTACACCTTC
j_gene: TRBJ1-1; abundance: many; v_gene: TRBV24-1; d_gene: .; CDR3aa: CATSDPLEAFF; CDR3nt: TGTGCCACCAGTGATCCTCTTGAAGCTTTCTTT
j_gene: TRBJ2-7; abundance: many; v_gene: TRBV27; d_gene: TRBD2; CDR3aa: CASSARGGSYEQYF; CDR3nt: TGTGCCAGCAGCGCGAGGGGAGGGTCCTACGAGCAGTACTTC
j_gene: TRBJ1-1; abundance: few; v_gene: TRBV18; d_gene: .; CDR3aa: CASSPGGSTFF; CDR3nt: TGTGCCAGCTCACCAGGGGGTAGTACTTTCTTT
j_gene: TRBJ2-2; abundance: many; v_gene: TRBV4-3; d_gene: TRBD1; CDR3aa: CASSTGTGLTGELFF; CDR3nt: TGCGCCAGCAGCACCGGGACAGGCCTCACCGGGGAGCTGTTTTTT
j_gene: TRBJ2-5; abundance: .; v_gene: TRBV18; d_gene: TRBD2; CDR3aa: CASSPRAGLETQYF; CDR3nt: TGTGCCAGCTCACCAAGAGCGGGACTGGAGACCCAGTACTTC
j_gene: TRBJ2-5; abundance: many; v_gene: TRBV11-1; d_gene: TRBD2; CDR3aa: CASSLRERGGETQYF; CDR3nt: TGTGCCAGCAGCTTAAGGGAGCGGGGAGGGGAGACCCAGTACTTC
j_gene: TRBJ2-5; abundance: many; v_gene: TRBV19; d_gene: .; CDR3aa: CASSLEMGRWETQYF; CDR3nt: TGTGCCAGTAGTCTCGAGATGGGCCGCTGGGAGACCCAGTACTTC
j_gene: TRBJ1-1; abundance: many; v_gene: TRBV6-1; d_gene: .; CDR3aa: CASSRRENTEAFF; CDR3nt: TGTGCCAGCTCCCGAAGGGAGAACACTGAAGCTTTCTTT